The 24 T cell receptor beta chains below all came from one sample that was sequenced in a study of graft-versus-host responses after intestinal transplantation (dated by TCRdb to about 2021). The receptor library was made with the immunoSEQ multiplex PCR assay. TCRdb provides this immuneACCESS table in a form limited to in-frame rearrangements. Some clones are lacking; in checked studies, under half of them reflect an unresolved V gene, and why the rest are absent is not known. This sample lists approximately 86,000 clones; 85% to 95% were detected once. The ten largest clones add up to roughly 0.37% of the sample. The time point label corresponds to: cells obtained before transplantation from donor or recipient. These TCRs' antigens remain unknown. The material sequenced was unstimulated CD8+ T cells sorted from spleen or lymph node cells, taken before transplant. The receptors stem from a human donor who was the organ donor for an intestinal transplant.

The chain joins TRBV4-3 to TRBJ2-7; 9 bases map to TRBD2. The CDR3 loop spans 16 amino acids. J was trimmed by 4 bases and V by 0 bases; bases with no gene match: 7. Germline CDR1 reads LGHNA; CDR2 reads YSLEER. The CDR3 loop reads CASSQDSASGVYEQYF. In DNA, the CDR3 is TGCGCCAGCAGCCAAGATTCGGCTAGCGGGGTGTACGAGCAGTACTTC.

This rearrangement joins TRBV4-3 to TRBJ2-7; 7 nucleotides match TRBD1. V lost 4 bases to trimming and J lost 2 bases; unmatched junction nucleotides: 8. The germline CDR1 and CDR2 sequences are LGHNA and YSLEER. The CDR3 totals 15 residues. The chain's CDR3 is CASSPNRQGPYEQYF. In DNA, the CDR3 is TGCGCCAGCAGCCCGAACCGACAGGGTCCCTACGAGCAGTACTTC.

The chain is built from TRBV5-5 and TRBJ1-2; 7 bases line up with TRBD1. CDR1 is SGHKS and CDR2 is YYEKEE in the germline V gene (reference sequence). The CDR3 runs 14 residues. The trim removed 4 bases at V and 3 bases at J, leaving 6 bases unmatched. The CDR3 region has the DNA TGTGCCAGCAGCCCGACAGGGTACCACTATGGCTACACCTTC. It specifies CASSPTGYHYGYTF.

The chain couples TRBV9 to TRBJ2-1; possible D gene TRBD1, 6 bases. Germline-derived CDR1 and CDR2 are SGDLS and YYNGEE. The CDR3 extends over 16 amino acids. V was trimmed by 0 bases and J by 2 bases, leaving 12 bases between them. The CDR3 spells CASSVGWQGPYNEQFF. The CDR3 DNA sequence: TGTGCCAGCAGCGTAGGTTGGCAGGGGCCCTACAATGAGCAGTTCTTC.

The genes are TRBV11-2 and TRBJ1-2; no clear D. The CDR3 sequence is 19 residues long. V was pared by 5 bases and J by 0 bases, with 25 bases between. The V gene's germline CDR1 is SGHAT and CDR2 FQNNGV. CDR3 sequence: CASSPHYGFFGLANYGYTF. The CDR3 DNA sequence: TGTGCCAGCAGCCCACACTATGGGTTTTTCGGGTTGGCTAACTATGGCTACACCTTC.

V and J are TRBV4-1 and TRBJ1-1; 7 positions agree with TRBD1. The CDR3 runs 13 residues. V lost 3 bases to trimming and J lost 8 bases; unmatched junction nucleotides: 6. The germline V gene has CDR1 MGHRA and CDR2 YSYEKL. The CDR3 nucleotides are TGCGCCAGCAGCCATACGGGACAGCCCGAAGCTTTCTTT. This codes for CASSHTGQPEAFF.

The CDR3 loop reads CASSYTGLDSYEQYF. As DNA, the CDR3 is TGTGCCAGCAGCTATACAGGGCTTGACTCCTACGAGCAGTACTTC. The V call is TRBV5-6, the J call TRBJ2-7; D might be TRBD1 (6 bases). This CDR3 spans 15 amino acids. The germline CDR1 and CDR2 sequences are SGHDT and YYEEEE. V lost 3 bases and J 0 bases, leaving 13 bases between the germline ends.

The J gene is TRBJ2-1, the V gene TRBV2; possibly TRBD2 for D (5 bases). V was cut by 7 bases and J by 4 bases, with 11 bases left in between. The length of the CDR3 is 13 residues. Germline assignment: CDR1 SNHLY and CDR2 FYNNEI. CDR3 loop: CASKTTGYNEQFF. The CDR3 DNA follows: TGTGCCAGCAAGACGACGGGATACAATGAGCAGTTCTTC.

The chain links TRBV7-9 to TRBJ2-2; TRBD1 agrees at 7 bases. J was trimmed by 7 bases and V by 4 bases; bases with no gene match: 9. CDR1 and CDR2 (germline): SEHNR, FQNEAQ (reference sequence). The CDR3 has 15 amino acids. CDR3 loop: CASSSTDREYGELFF. CDR3 DNA sequence: TGTGCCAGCAGCTCGACCGACAGGGAATACGGGGAGCTGTTTTTT.

The V call is TRBV5-5, the J call TRBJ2-2; 7 nucleotides agree with TRBD1. V lost 5 bases, J lost 6 bases, and 10 bases stayed unmatched. CDR1 is SGHKS, CDR2 YYEKEE, per germline (reference sequence). There are 15 residues in the CDR3. The CDR3 sequence is CASRRQGDLSGELFF. The CDR3 DNA reads TGTGCCAGCAGACGACAGGGAGATTTGTCCGGGGAGCTGTTTTTT.

This clone was seen only once. This rearrangement joins TRBV5-1 to TRBJ2-7; D may be TRBD1 (7 bases). With 2 bases removed from V and 4 bases from J, the gap between germline ends came to 13 bases. The CDR3 runs 14 residues. CDR1 and CDR2 from the germline V gene are SGHRS and YFSETQ. CDR3 nucleotide sequence: TGCGCCAGCAGCTTTGAGGGGGCGGGATACGAGCAGTACTTC. Residues: CASSFEGAGYEQYF.

The chain joins TRBV27 to TRBJ2-7, with D unresolved. The CDR3 consists of 14 residues. Germline lookup yields CDR1 MNHEY and CDR2 SMNVEV (reference sequence). The V end was cut by 3 bases, the J end by 2 bases, with 11 bases between. This chain's CDR3 is CASSFVTTTYEQYF. CDR3 nucleotides: TGTGCCAGCAGTTTCGTGACAACCACCTACGAGCAGTACTTC.

This clone turned up a few times. The J gene is TRBJ1-1, the V gene TRBV4-3; TRBD1 is a possible D gene (6 bases). Looked up from germline, CDR1 is LGHNA and CDR2 is YSLEER. The V end was cut by 0 bases, the J end by 2 bases, with 10 bases between. CDR3 length: 15 residues. The CDR3 spells CASSQDGQFNTEAFF. The CDR3, as DNA: TGCGCCAGCAGCCAAGATGGACAGTTTAACACTGAAGCTTTCTTT.

For the CDR3, the DNA is TGTGCCAGCAGTGAGGGGAACCACCAGGACAGGTCGCCGCTCTTGTATGGCTACACCTTC. Translated, it gives CASSEGNHQDRSPLLYGYTF. The rearrangement links TRBV2 to TRBJ1-2; TRBD1 matches at 7 bases. Germline V gene data show CDR1 as SNHLY and CDR2 as FYNNEI. This CDR3 region has 20 residues. The ends lost 3 bases at V and 5 bases at J; junction bases unmatched: 24.

This chain uses TRBV4-3 with TRBJ2-5; 10 positions agree with TRBD2. The J call may be wrong; the DNA end is better matched by TRBJ2-7. This CDR3 spans 15 amino acids. CDR1 is LGHNA and CDR2 is YSLEER in the germline V gene. The CDR3 loop is CASSQVPSGGYEQYF. The CDR3 DNA sequence: TGCGCCAGCAGCCAAGTCCCTAGCGGGGGCTACGAGCAGTACTTC.

The CDR3, as DNA: TGCGCCAGCAGCCTCGGACTCAGCACAGATACGCAGTATTTT. Protein product: CASSLGLSTDTQYF. The rearrangement links TRBV4-1 to TRBJ2-3, with D maybe TRBD2 (5 bases). This CDR3 spans 14 amino acids. Between the trimmed V and J ends, which lost 4 bases and 0 bases, there was a span of 8 bases. Germline V gene sequence: CDR1 MGHRA, CDR2 YSYEKL.

This clone was recorded only once. The chain links TRBV4-2 to TRBJ2-5; tentative D call: TRBD2 (5 bases). Matching the DNA end better, TRBJ2-7 makes the J call doubtful. The CDR3 covers 13 residues. Germline V gene data show CDR1 as LGHNA and CDR2 as YNFKEQ. The CDR3 region is CASSLSGPYEQYF. The CDR3 DNA reads as TGTGCCAGCAGCCTCAGCGGCCCCTACGAGCAGTACTTC.

This chain connects TRBV19 to TRBJ2-5; D is possibly TRBD2 (6 bases). Germline V gene sequence: CDR1 LNHDA, CDR2 SQIVND (reference sequence). This CDR3 region has 15 residues. Trimming left V 3 bases short and J 2 bases short, with 13 bases between. CDR3 region: CASSIWGVPQETQYF. CDR3 in DNA: TGTGCCAGTAGTATTTGGGGGGTGCCTCAAGAGACCCAGTACTTC.

The CDR3 loop reads CASTPGTGFTNEKLFF. CDR3 coding DNA: TGCGCCAGCACCCCCGGGACAGGGTTTACTAATGAAAAACTGTTTTTT. The chain couples TRBV4-1 to TRBJ1-4, with 9 bases fitting TRBD1. J gave up 2 bases and V 7 bases, and 8 bases lay outside the gene matches. In germline, CDR1 is MGHRA, CDR2 YSYEKL. The CDR3 is made up of 16 amino acids.

The chain couples TRBV2 to TRBJ2-5; maybe TRBD2 (5 bases). The CDR3 loop spans 14 amino acids. V gave up 3 bases and J gave up 0 bases, with 8 bases separating them. From germline, CDR1 is SNHLY and CDR2 FYNNEI. The CDR3 here is CASSDSGYQETQYF. CDR3 DNA: TGTGCCAGCAGTGACTCGGGGTACCAAGAGACCCAGTACTTC.

This clone occurred once. The chain has TRBV7-6 and TRBJ1-1, with 10 bases matching TRBD1. The CDR3 is 16 residues long. The germline V gene has CDR1 SGHVS and CDR2 FNYEAQ. Trimming removed 5 bases from V and 0 bases from J; junction bases left unmatched: 6. As DNA, the CDR3 is TGTGCCAGCAGCCCCGTGGACAGGGGGATGAACACTGAAGCTTTCTTT. Translating it yields CASSPVDRGMNTEAFF.

The CDR3 DNA reads TGTGCCAGCAGTGCGCGGACTAACTCAGATACGCAGTATTTT. Its translation is CASSARTNSDTQYF. The chain couples TRBV9 to TRBJ2-3; tentatively, D is TRBD2 (6 bases). This CDR3 is 14 amino acids long. Deletions cut 5 bases from V and 4 bases from J, with 14 bases between. Germline CDR1 is SGDLS and CDR2 is YYNGEE.

The V call is TRBV29-1, the J call TRBJ2-1; tentatively, D is TRBD2 (6 bases). V dropped 4 bases and J dropped 3 bases, with 19 bases sitting between them. Germline V gene sequence: CDR1 SQVTM, CDR2 ANQGSEA. The CDR3 totals 16 residues. The CDR3 DNA sequence: TGCAGCGTTGGAAGCTGGGAGGCCCCCGTCTACAATGAGCAGTTCTTC. Translating gives CSVGSWEAPVYNEQFF.

This CDR3 reads CASSTTRATNFFDTQYF. CDR3 nucleotide sequence: TGTGCCAGCAGCACTACCAGGGCTACCAATTTTTTTGATACGCAGTATTTT. The chain carries TRBV9 and TRBJ2-3; a weak D match, TRBD1 (5 bases). The V gene's germline CDR1 is SGDLS and CDR2 YYNGEE. The CDR3 loop spans 17 amino acids. Between the trimmed V and J ends, which lost 4 bases and 6 bases, there was a span of 24 bases.